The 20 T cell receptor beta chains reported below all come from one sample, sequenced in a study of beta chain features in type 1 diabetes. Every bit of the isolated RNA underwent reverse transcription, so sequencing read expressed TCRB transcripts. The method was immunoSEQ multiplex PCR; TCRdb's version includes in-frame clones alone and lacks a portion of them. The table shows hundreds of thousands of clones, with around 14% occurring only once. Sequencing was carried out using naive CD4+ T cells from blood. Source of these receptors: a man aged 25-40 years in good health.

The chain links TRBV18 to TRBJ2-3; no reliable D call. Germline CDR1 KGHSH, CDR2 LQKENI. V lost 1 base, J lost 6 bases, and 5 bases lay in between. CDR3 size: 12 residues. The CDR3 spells CASSPLSDTQYF. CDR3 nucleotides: TGTGCCAGCTCACCACTTTCTGATACGCAGTATTTT.

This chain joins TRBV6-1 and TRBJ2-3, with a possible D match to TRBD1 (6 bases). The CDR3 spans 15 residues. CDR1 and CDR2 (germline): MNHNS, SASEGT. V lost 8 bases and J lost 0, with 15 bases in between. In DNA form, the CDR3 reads TGTGCCAGCGCCCCCGGGACACTGAGCACAGATACGCAGTATTTT. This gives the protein CASAPGTLSTDTQYF.

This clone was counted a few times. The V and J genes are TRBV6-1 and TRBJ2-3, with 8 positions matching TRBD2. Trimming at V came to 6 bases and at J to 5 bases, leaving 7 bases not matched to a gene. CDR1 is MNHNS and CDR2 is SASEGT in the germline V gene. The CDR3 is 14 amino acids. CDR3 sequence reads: CASRVERGIDTQYF. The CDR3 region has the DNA TGTGCCAGCAGGGTCGAGCGGGGGATAGATACGCAGTATTTT.

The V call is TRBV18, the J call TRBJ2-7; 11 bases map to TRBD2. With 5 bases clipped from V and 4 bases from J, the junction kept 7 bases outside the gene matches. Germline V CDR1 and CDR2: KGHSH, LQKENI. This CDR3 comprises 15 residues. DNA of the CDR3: TGTGCCAGCTCAACTGCTAGCGGGGGGCTGTACGAGCAGTACTTC. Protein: CASSTASGGLYEQYF. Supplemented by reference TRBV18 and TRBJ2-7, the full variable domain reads NAGVMQNPRHLVRRRGQEARLRCSPMKGHSHVYWYRQLPEEGLKFMVYLQKENIIDESGMPKERFSAEFPKEGPSILRIQQVVRGDSAAYFCASSTASGGLYEQYFGPGTRLTVT.

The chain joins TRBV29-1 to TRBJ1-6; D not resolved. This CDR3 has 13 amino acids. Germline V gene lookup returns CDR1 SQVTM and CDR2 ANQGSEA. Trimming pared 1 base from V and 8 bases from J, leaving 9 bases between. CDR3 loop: CSVEVGTDSPLHF. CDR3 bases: TGCAGCGTTGAAGTAGGCACCGATTCACCCCTCCACTTT.

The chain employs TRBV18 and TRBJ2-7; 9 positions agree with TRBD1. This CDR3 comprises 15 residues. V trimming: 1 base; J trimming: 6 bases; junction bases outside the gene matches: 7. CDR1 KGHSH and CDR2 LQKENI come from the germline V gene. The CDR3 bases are TGTGCCAGCTCACCACTGGGACAGGGAGAAAGCGAGCAGTACGTC. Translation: CASSPLGQGESEQYV.

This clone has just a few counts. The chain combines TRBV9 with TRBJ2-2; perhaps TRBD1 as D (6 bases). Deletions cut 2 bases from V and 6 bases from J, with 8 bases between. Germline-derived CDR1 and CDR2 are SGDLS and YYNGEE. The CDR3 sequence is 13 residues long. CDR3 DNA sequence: TGTGCCAGCAGCGTCAGGGGTCCCGGGGAGCTGTTTTTT. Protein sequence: CASSVRGPGELFF.

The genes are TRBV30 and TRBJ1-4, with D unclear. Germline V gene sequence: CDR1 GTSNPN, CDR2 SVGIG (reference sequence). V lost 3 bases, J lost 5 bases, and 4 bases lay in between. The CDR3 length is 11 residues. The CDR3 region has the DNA TGTGCCTGGAGGAGGAATGAAAAACTGTTTTTT. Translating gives CAWRRNEKLFF.

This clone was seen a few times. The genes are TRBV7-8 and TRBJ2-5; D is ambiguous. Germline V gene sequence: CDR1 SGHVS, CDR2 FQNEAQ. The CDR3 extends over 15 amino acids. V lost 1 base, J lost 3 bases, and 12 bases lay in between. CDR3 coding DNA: TGTGCCAGCAGCTTAGTTTGGGTTCACAAAGAGACCCAGTACTTC. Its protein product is CASSLVWVHKETQYF. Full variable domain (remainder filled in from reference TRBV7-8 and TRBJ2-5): GAGVSQSPRYKVAKRGQDVALRCDPISGHVSLFWYQQALGQGPEFLTYFQNEAQLDKSGLPSDRFFAERPEGSVSTLKIQRTQQEDSAVYLCASSLVWVHKETQYFGPGTRLLVL.

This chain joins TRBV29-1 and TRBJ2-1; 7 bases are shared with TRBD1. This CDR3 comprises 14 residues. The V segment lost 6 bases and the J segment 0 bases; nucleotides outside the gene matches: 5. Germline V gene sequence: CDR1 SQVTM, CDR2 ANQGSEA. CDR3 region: CSVGDRLSYNEQFF. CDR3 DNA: TGCAGCGTCGGGGACAGACTCTCCTACAATGAGCAGTTCTTC.

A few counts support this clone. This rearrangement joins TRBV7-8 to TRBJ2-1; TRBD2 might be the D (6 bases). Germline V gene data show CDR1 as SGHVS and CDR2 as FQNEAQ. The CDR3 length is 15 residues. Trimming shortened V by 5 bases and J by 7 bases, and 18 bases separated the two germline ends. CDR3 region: CASSPTSIWGNEQFF. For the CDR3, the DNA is TGTGCCAGCAGCCCAACTAGCATATGGGGAAATGAGCAGTTCTTC. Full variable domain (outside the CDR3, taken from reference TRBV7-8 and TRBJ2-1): GAGVSQSPRYKVAKRGQDVALRCDPISGHVSLFWYQQALGQGPEFLTYFQNEAQLDKSGLPSDRFFAERPEGSVSTLKIQRTQQEDSAVYLCASSPTSIWGNEQFFGPGTRLTVL.

The DNA of the CDR3 is TGTGCCAGCAGCGTAGTGGGGGGCTGGAGCACTGAAGCTTTCTTT. This encodes CASSVVGGWSTEAFF. This sequence joins TRBV9 and TRBJ1-1; D is possibly TRBD1 (6 bases). The germline V gene encodes CDR1 SGDLS and CDR2 YYNGEE. V was clipped by 0 bases and J by 4 bases, with 13 bases between them. This CDR3 is 15 amino acids long.

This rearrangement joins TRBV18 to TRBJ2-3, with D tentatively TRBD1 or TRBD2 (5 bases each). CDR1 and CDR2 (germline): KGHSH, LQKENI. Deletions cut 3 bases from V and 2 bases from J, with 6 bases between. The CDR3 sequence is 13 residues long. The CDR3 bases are TGTGCCAGCTCACCGGGACCCACAGATACGCAGTATTTT. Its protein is CASSPGPTDTQYF.

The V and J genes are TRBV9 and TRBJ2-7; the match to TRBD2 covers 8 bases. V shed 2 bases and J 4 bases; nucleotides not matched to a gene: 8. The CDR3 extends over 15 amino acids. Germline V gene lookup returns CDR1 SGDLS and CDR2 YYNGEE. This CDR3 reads CASSVSGDHKYEQYF. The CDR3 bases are TGTGCCAGCAGCGTTAGCGGGGACCATAAATACGAGCAGTACTTC.

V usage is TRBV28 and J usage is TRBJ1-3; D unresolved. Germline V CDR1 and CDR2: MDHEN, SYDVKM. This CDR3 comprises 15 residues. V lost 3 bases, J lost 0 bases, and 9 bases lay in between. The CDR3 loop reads CASSLTVLSGNTIYF. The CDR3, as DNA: TGTGCCAGCAGTTTGACCGTCCTCTCTGGAAACACCATATATTTT.

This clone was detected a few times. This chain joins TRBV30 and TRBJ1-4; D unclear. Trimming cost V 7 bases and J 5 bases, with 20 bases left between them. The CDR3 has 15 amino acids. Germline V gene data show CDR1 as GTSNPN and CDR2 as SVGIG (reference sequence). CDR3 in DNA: TGTGCCTCGAAACGAGGTAGAAGGGAGAATGAAAAACTGTTTTTT. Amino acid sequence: CASKRGRRENEKLFF.

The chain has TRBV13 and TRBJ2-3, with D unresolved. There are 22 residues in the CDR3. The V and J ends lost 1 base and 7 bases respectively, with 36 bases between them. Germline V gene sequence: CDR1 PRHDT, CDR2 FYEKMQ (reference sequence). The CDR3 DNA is TGTGCCAGCAGCTTAGAATGTTGGTTCGTTCATACCGTAATGACGACTCCGAATACGCAGTATTTT. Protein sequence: CASSLECWFVHTVMTTPNTQYF.

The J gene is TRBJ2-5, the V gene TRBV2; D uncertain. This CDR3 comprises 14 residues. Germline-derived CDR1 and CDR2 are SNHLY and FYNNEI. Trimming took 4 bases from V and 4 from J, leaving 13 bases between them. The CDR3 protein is CASSAGRVIETQYF. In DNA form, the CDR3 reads TGTGCCAGCAGTGCTGGCAGAGTAATAGAGACCCAGTACTTC. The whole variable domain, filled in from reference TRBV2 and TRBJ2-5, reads EPEVTQTPSHQVTQMGQEVILRCVPISNHLYFYWYRQILGQKVEFLVSFYNNEISEKSEIFDDQFSVERPDGSNFTLKIRSTKLEDSAMYFCASSAGRVIETQYFGPGTRLLVL.

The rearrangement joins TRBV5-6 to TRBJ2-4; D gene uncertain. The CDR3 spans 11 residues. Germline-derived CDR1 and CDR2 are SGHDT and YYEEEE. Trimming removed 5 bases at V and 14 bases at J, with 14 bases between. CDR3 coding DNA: TGTGCCAGCAGTGTGTCCGGTGTTGAGTACTTC. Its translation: CASSVSGVEYF.

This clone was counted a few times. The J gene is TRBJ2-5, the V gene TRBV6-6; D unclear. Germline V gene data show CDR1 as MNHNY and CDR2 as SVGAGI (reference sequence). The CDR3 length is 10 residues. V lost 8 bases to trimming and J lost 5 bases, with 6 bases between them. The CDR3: CASEGETQYF. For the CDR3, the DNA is TGTGCCAGCGAAGGGGAGACCCAGTACTTC.